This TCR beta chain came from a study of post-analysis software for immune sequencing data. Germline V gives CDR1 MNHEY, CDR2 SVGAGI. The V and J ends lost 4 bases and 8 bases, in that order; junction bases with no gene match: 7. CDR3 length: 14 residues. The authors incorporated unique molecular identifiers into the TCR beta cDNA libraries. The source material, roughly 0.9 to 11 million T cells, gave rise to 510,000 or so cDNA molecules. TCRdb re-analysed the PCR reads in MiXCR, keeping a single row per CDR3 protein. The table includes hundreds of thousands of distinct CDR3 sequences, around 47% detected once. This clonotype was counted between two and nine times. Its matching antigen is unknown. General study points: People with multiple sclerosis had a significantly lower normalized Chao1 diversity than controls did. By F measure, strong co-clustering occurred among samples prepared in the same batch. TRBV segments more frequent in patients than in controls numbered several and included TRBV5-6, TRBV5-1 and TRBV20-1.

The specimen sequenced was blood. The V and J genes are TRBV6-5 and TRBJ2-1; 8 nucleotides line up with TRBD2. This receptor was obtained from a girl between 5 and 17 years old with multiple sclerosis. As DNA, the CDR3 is TGTGCCAGCAGTTCCCAATCGGGGGGGGATGAGCAGTTCTTC. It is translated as CASSSQSGGDEQFF.